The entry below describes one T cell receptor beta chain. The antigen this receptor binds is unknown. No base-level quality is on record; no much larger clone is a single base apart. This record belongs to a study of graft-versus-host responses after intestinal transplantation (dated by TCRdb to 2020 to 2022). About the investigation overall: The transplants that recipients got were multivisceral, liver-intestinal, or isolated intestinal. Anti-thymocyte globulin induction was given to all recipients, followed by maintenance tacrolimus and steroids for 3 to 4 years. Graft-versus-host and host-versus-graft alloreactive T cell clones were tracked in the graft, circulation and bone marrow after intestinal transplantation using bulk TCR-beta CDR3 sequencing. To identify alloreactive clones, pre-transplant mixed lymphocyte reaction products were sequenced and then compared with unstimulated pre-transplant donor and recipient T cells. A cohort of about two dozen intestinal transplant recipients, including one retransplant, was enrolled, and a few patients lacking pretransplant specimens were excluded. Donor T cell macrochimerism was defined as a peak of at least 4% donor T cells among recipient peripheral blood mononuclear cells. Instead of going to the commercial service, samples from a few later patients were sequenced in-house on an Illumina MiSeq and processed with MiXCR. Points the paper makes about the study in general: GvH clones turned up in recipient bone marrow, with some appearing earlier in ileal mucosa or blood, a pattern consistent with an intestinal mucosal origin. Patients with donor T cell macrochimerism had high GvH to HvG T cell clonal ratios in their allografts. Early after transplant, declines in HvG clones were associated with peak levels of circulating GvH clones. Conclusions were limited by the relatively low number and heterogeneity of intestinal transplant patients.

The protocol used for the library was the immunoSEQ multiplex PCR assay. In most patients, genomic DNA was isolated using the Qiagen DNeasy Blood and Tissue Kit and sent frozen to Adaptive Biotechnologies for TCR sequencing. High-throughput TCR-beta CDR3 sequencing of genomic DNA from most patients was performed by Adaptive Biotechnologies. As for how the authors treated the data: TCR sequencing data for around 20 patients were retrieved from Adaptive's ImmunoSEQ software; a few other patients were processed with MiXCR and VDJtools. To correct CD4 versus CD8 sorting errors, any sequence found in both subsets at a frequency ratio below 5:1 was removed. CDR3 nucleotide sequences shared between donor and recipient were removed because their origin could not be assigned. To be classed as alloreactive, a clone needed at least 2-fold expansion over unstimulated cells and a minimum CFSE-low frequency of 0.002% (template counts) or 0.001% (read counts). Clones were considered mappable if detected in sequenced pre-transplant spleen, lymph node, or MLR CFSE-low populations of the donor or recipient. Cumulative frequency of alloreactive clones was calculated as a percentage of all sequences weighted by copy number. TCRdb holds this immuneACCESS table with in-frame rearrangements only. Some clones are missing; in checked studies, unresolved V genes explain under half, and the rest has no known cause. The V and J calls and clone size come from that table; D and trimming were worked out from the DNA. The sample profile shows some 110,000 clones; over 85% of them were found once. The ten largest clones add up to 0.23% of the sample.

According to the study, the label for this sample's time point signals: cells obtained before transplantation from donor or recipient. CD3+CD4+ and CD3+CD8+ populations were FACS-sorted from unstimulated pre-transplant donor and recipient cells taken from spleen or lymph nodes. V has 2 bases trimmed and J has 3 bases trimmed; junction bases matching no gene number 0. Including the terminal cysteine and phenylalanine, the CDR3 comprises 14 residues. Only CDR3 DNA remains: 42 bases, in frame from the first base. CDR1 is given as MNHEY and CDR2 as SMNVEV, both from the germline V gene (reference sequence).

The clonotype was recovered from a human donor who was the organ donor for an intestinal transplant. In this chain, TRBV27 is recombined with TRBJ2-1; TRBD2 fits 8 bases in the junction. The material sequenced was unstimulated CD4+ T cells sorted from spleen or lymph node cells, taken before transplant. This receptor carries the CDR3 CASSLGTSYNEQFF. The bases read TGTGCCAGCAGTTTAGGGACTAGCTACAATGAGCAGTTCTTC.